This T cell receptor beta chain was profiled in a study of blood T cell repertoires in COVID-19. The table came from immunoSEQ multiplex PCR; TCRdb's copy has only in-frame clones and leaves some out. The sample yields under 130,000 clones, around nine tenths seen once. CDR3 size: 15 residues. Germline values: CDR1 GTSNPN, CDR2 SVGIG (reference sequence). Trimming left V 2 bases short and J 2 bases short, with 16 bases between. The material sequenced was peripheral blood. This sequence was found in a woman older than 75 in a cohort sampled during active COVID-19. The genes are TRBV30 and TRBJ2-7, with D unclear. This CDR3 is CAWSPTWPFPYEQYF. The CDR3 DNA is TGTGCCTGGAGTCCCACCTGGCCTTTCCCCTACGAGCAGTACTTC.